A single sample is the source of the 7 T cell receptor beta chains below, sequenced in a study of T cells in Graves' hyperthyroidism and ophthalmopathy (dated by TCRdb to between 2017 and 2020). The library was produced with multiplex PCR. This sample was sequenced with an Illumina HiSeq 2000. TCR beta CDR3 regions were amplified from RNA transcripts. The first round of RT-PCR for the TCR CDR3 was performed with the HTBI primer set and the Qiagen OneStep RT-PCR kit. Clones were called with MiXCR by TCRdb after fastp trimmed the public reads at Q25, and only in-frame beta chains were retained. Merged by CDR3 protein, the rows form single entries marked with the most common genes and DNA. The sample table records 500,000 to 600,000 distinct CDR3 sequences; around 46% of these occur just once. The ten largest clones capture approximately 7.5% of the sample. The sample comprised peripheral blood or thyroid tissue (not recorded which). The source of these receptors is a woman between 18 and 29 years old with Graves' hyperthyroidism.

This clonotype appeared many times. The chain carries TRBV7-6 and TRBJ1-4; 10 bases fit TRBD1. The J segment lost 8 bases and the V segment lost 4 bases, leaving 4 bases of the junction unmatched. This CDR3 contains 14 residues. CDR1 and CDR2 from the germline V gene are SGHVS and FNYEAQ. The CDR3 bases are TGTGCCAGCAGCTCCGACAGGGGGCAGGAAAAACTGTTTTTT. Amino acids: CASSSDRGQEKLFF.

A few counts support this clonotype. V and J are TRBV20-1 and TRBJ1-2, with D possibly TRBD1 on 5 matching bases. This CDR3 spans 15 amino acids. The V gene's germline CDR1 is DFQATT and CDR2 SNEGSKA (reference sequence). V was cut by 3 bases and J by 0 bases, with 14 bases left in between. In DNA, the CDR3 is TGCAGTGCTAGCAGGGTCATCCATGCTAACTATGGCTACACCTTC. Translating gives CSASRVIHANYGYTF.

The chain links TRBV5-1 to TRBJ1-1, with D maybe TRBD1 (5 bases). Germline-derived CDR1 and CDR2 are SGHRS and YFSETQ. The CDR3 runs to 15 residues. The V and J ends lost 2 bases and 2 bases respectively, with 13 bases between them. CDR3 sequence reads: CASSFEGIANTEAFF. CDR3 bases: TGCGCCAGCAGCTTCGAGGGGATTGCTAACACTGAAGCTTTCTTT. Based on the CDR3 plus reference TRBV5-1 and TRBJ1-1, the full variable domain is KAGVTQTPRYLIKTRGQQVTLSCSPISGHRSVSWYQQTPGQGLQFLFEYFSETQRNKGNFPGRFSGRQFSNSRSEMNVSTLELGDSALYLCASSFEGIANTEAFFGQGTRLTVV.

This clonotype was recorded many times. The chain couples TRBV7-8 to TRBJ1-6; TRBD1 is a possible D gene (6 bases). This CDR3 spans 15 amino acids. V was trimmed by 1 base and J by 6 bases, leaving 10 bases between them. Germline CDR1 is SGHVS and CDR2 is FQNEAQ. The CDR3 DNA sequence: TGTGCCAGCAGCTTAGTGGGACACTTTAATTCACCCCTCCACTTT. It encodes CASSLVGHFNSPLHF.

The V and J genes are TRBV29-1 and TRBJ2-7, with 10 nucleotides matching TRBD2. Per the germline V gene, CDR1 is SQVTM and CDR2 is ANQGSEA. V lost 8 bases to trimming and J lost 3 bases; unmatched junction nucleotides: 7. The CDR3 runs 13 residues. The CDR3 here is CSFRTSGFYEQYF. In DNA, the CDR3 is TGCAGCTTTCGGACTAGCGGATTCTACGAGCAGTACTTC.

This clonotype has at least ten counts. The rearrangement uses TRBV29-1 and TRBJ2-7; either TRBD1 or TRBD2 may fit D (5 bases each). Germline V CDR1 and CDR2: SQVTM, ANQGSEA. Trimming removed 1 base at V and 0 bases at J, with 10 bases between. CDR3 length: 14 residues. The CDR3 DNA follows: TGCAGCGTTGAAGCCCCGGGGACCTCCTACGAGCAGTACTTC. As protein: CSVEAPGTSYEQYF.

V is TRBV6-1 and J is TRBJ2-5; the match to TRBD1 covers 9 bases. Trimming at V came to 5 bases and at J to 5 bases, leaving 15 bases not matched to a gene. Germline values: CDR1 MNHNS, CDR2 SASEGT. This CDR3 spans 17 amino acids. This CDR3 is CASSPPVGQGVEETQYF. For the CDR3, the DNA is TGTGCCAGCAGTCCCCCCGTGGGACAGGGAGTGGAGGAGACCCAGTACTTC.